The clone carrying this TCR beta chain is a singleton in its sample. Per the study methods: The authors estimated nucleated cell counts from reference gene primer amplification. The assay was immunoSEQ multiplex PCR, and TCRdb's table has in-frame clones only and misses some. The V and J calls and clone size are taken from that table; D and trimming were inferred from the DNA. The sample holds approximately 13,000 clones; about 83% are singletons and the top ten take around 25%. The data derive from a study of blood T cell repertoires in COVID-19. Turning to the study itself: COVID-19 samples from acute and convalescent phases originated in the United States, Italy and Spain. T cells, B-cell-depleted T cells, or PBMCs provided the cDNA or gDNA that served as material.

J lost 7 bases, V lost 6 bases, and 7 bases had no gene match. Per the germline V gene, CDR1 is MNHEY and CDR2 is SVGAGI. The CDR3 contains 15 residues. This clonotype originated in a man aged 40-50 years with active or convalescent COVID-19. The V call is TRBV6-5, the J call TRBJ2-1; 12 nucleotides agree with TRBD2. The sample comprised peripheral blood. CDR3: CASRAGTSGQNEQFF. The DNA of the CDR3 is TGTGCCAGCAGAGCCGGGACTAGCGGGCAAAATGAGCAGTTCTTC.